The 22 T cell receptor beta chains below were found in one sample sequenced in a study of T cells in Graves' hyperthyroidism and ophthalmopathy. RNA transcripts were the template for amplifying TCR beta CDR3 regions. The TCR CDR3 was amplified in a first-round RT-PCR using the HTBI primer set. One entry per CDR3 protein, called by TCRdb with MiXCR from the multiplex PCR reads. The table lists around 620,000 distinct CDR3 sequences, around 46% of them singletons. Sequenced material: peripheral blood or thyroid tissue (not recorded which). The receptors derive from an adult woman with Graves' disease, either hyperthyroidism or ophthalmopathy (not recorded which).

This rearrangement joins TRBV10-3 to TRBJ1-3; D gene uncertain. This CDR3 spans 13 amino acids. Looked up from germline, CDR1 is ENHRY and CDR2 is SYGVKD. Trimming shortened V by 6 bases and J by 7 bases, and 13 bases separated the two germline ends. Here the CDR3 DNA reads TGTGCCATCAGGGGCTCCCCTCGTAACACCATATATTTT. This encodes CAIRGSPRNTIYF.

This clonotype showed up many times. V is TRBV20-1 and J is TRBJ1-5; D not resolved. Germline CDR1 and CDR2: DFQATT and SNEGSKA (reference sequence). V shed 6 bases and J shed 9 bases, with 18 bases lying between them. CDR3 length equals 13 residues. The DNA for the CDR3 is TGCAGTGCCCCCGGTCGAATAGATCGGCCCCAGCATTTT. Its translation: CSAPGRIDRPQHF.

This clonotype was found a few times. The V call is TRBV27, the J call TRBJ1-1; tentative D call: TRBD1 (6 bases). In germline, CDR1 is MNHEY, CDR2 SMNVEV (reference sequence). The CDR3 runs to 15 residues. Trimming shortened V by 7 bases and J by 2 bases, and 17 bases separated the two germline ends. The CDR3 region is CASTLREGGNTEAFF. In nucleotides, the CDR3 is TGTGCCAGCACCTTACGGGAGGGGGGAAACACTGAAGCTTTCTTT.

The sample holds many counts of this clonotype. The germline gene is not matched at one end of the junction; a read error may be the cause. This sequence joins TRBV10-3 and TRBJ1-1, with 9 bases that match TRBD1. CDR1 and CDR2 (germline): ENHRY, SYGVKD. The CDR3 is 14 residues long. For the CDR3, the DNA is TGTGCCATCAGCCTGGGACAGGGTGACACTAAAGCTTTCTTT. This codes for CAISLGQGDTKAFF.

In its sample, this clonotype was seen many times. The rearrangement links TRBV29-1 to TRBJ1-2, with a weak D call TRBD1 (6 bases). This CDR3 is 15 amino acids long. Per germline, CDR1 SQVTM and CDR2 ANQGSEA. The germline V and J ends were trimmed by 0 bases and 2 bases, with 13 bases remaining between them. In nucleotides, the CDR3 is TGCAGCGTTGAAGATCTGGTGGACAGAAACTATGGCTACACCTTC. It codes for CSVEDLVDRNYGYTF. Variable domain in full (rest from reference TRBV29-1 and TRBJ1-2): SAVISQKPSRDICQRGTSLTIQCQVDSQVTMMFWYRQQPGQSLTLIATANQGSEATYESGFVIDKFPISRPNLTFSTLTVSNMSPEDSSIYLCSVEDLVDRNYGYTFGSGTRLTVV.

This clonotype was detected only a few times. The V gene is TRBV2, the J gene TRBJ2-7; TRBD2 aligns across 8 bases. This CDR3 spans 14 amino acids. Germline V lookup: CDR1 SNHLY, CDR2 FYNNEI. J lost 5 bases, V lost 1 base, and 4 bases had no gene match. CDR3: CASSEVSGANEQYF. The CDR3 DNA follows: TGTGCCAGCAGTGAAGTTAGCGGGGCCAACGAGCAGTACTTC.

J is TRBJ2-7 and V is TRBV5-1; D call uncertain. With 0 bases removed from V and 5 bases from J, the gap between germline ends came to 12 bases. CDR1 and CDR2 (germline): SGHRS, YFSETQ. The CDR3 runs 14 residues. In DNA, the CDR3 is TGCGCCAGCAGCTTGGGGACCCTAATAGACGAGCAGTACTTC. Protein: CASSLGTLIDEQYF.

The chain is built from TRBV5-5 and TRBJ1-5, with D possibly TRBD1 on 5 matching bases. Germline lookup yields CDR1 SGHKS and CDR2 YYEKEE (reference sequence). This CDR3 has 18 residues. V lost 4 bases to trimming and J lost 0 bases, with 20 bases between them. This chain's CDR3 is CASSHPGSGGSSNQPQHF. The CDR3 bases are TGTGCCAGCAGCCATCCGGGCTCCGGGGGAAGTAGCAATCAGCCCCAGCATTTT.

This chain connects TRBV6-4 to TRBJ1-2; no clear D gene. Per the germline V gene, CDR1 is MRHNA and CDR2 is SNTAGT. Between the trimmed V and J ends, which lost 8 bases and 3 bases, there was a span of 13 bases. The CDR3 covers 13 residues. CDR3 bases: TGTGCCAGCTCAGAACTCGCCGACTATGGCTACACCTTC. It yields the protein CASSELADYGYTF.

J is TRBJ2-5 and V is TRBV12-3 or TRBV12-4; D not certain. This CDR3 has 14 residues. V gave up 2 bases and J gave up 1 base, with 8 bases separating them. CDR3 nucleotide sequence: TGTGCCAGCAGTTTAAGGCGTATCCAAGAGACCCAGTACTTC. This sequence encodes CASSLRRIQETQYF.

This clonotype has a count of ten or more. The chain joins TRBV10-3 to TRBJ1-2; D gene ambiguous. The ends were cut back, 10 bases at V and 5 bases at J, with 14 bases in the middle. Germline loops: CDR1 ENHRY, CDR2 SYGVKD. The CDR3 loop spans 12 amino acids. This chain's CDR3 is CANFDKQYGYTF. The DNA for the CDR3 is TGTGCCAACTTCGACAAGCAGTATGGCTACACCTTC.

The V and J genes are TRBV25-1 and TRBJ1-6; D gene uncertain. This CDR3 comprises 11 residues. CDR1 and CDR2 from the germline V gene are MGHDK and SYGVNS. The CDR3 loop is CARVFRSPLHF. DNA for the CDR3: TGTGCTAGGGTGTTCCGGTCACCCCTCCACTTT.

The chain combines TRBV5-5 with TRBJ2-2; D remains unclear. This CDR3 comprises 14 residues. Germline loops: CDR1 SGHKS, CDR2 YYEKEE (reference sequence). V was pared by 4 bases and J by 1 base, with 8 bases between. The CDR3 nucleotides read TGTGCCAGCAGCCCCCCCCGGAACACCGGGGAGCTGTTTTTT. It codes for CASSPPRNTGELFF.

The chain recombines TRBV6-1 with TRBJ2-1; 7 nucleotides align to TRBD2. V shed 6 bases and J 0 bases; nucleotides not matched to a gene: 2. CDR1 MNHNS and CDR2 SASEGT come from the germline V gene. This CDR3 region has 14 residues. The CDR3 nucleotides read TGTGCCAGCAGAGGCGGGAGCTCCTACAATGAGCAGTTCTTC. Translating it yields CASRGGSSYNEQFF.

V usage is TRBV14 and J usage is TRBJ1-6; no clear D gene. V was cut by 8 bases and J by 8 bases, with 10 bases left in between. Per the germline V gene, CDR1 is SGHDN and CDR2 is FVKESK. CDR3 length: 12 amino acids. The chain's CDR3 is CASPRDYSPLHF. The CDR3 nucleotides read TGTGCCAGCCCACGGGATTATTCACCCCTCCACTTT.

This clonotype was picked up many times. The rearrangement uses TRBV5-1 and TRBJ2-7; possibly TRBD2 for D (6 bases). Per germline, CDR1 SGHRS and CDR2 YFSETQ. The CDR3 extends over 13 amino acids. Trimming took off 6 bases at V and 4 bases at J, with 14 bases between the two ends. In DNA, the CDR3 is TGCGCCAGCACTCCCGGAGGAGGGTACGAGCAGTACTTC. Its protein is CASTPGGGYEQYF.

The chain employs TRBV11-2 and TRBJ1-4; D possibly corresponds to TRBD1 (6 bases). This CDR3 contains 17 residues. The V gene's germline CDR1 is SGHAT and CDR2 FQNNGV. Trimming took off 1 base at V and 6 bases at J, with 18 bases between the two ends. CDR3 nucleotide sequence: TGTGCCAGCAGCTTAGGGATGTACAGGGAAGCACATGAAAAACTGTTTTTT. This sequence encodes CASSLGMYREAHEKLFF.

This chain connects TRBV19 to TRBJ1-1; no firm D call. Deletions cut 6 bases from V and 3 bases from J, with 5 bases between. The CDR3 totals 11 residues. Germline V gene data show CDR1 as LNHDA and CDR2 as SQIVND (reference sequence). CDR3 bases: TGTGCCAGTAGGATTTACACTGAAGCTTTCTTT. It specifies CASRIYTEAFF.

A remark on this clonotype: One junction end does not reproduce the germline sequence, and a read error may be involved. The chain recombines TRBV11-2 with TRBJ2-6, with a weak D call TRBD1 (5 bases). This CDR3 region has 11 residues. Germline V gene sequence: CDR1 SGHAT, CDR2 FQNNGV. The CDR3 nucleotides are TGTGCCAGCAGCTTCGACAGCACTGAAGCTTTC. Translation gives CASSFDSTEAF. The entire variable domain, with the rest obtained from reference TRBV11-2 and TRBJ2-6, is as follows: EAGVAQSPRYKIIEKRQSVAFWCNPISGHATLYWYQQILGQGPKLLIQFQNNGVVDDSQLPKDRFSAERLKGVDSTLKIQPAKLEDSAVYLCASSFDSTEAFGAGSRLTVL.

This chain joins TRBV14 and TRBJ2-1; D gene uncertain. V shed 0 bases and J shed 4 bases, with 4 bases lying between them. Germline loops: CDR1 SGHDN, CDR2 FVKESK. The CDR3 contains 13 residues. As DNA, the CDR3 is TGTGCCAGCAGCCAAGAAGGGTACAATGAGCAGTTCTTC. Encoded protein: CASSQEGYNEQFF.

The V gene is TRBV7-6, the J gene TRBJ2-7; TRBD1 matches at 9 bases. The ends lost 6 bases at V and 2 bases at J; junction bases unmatched: 8. Germline V gene lookup returns CDR1 SGHVS and CDR2 FNYEAQ. The CDR3 is 15 residues long. CDR3 loop: CASSSLGTGPYEQYF. The CDR3 DNA is TGTGCCAGCAGTTCCCTCGGGACAGGGCCCTACGAGCAGTACTTC.

The rearrangement joins TRBV7-9 to TRBJ1-1; D remains unclear. In germline, CDR1 is SEHNR, CDR2 FQNEAQ (reference sequence). V dropped 5 bases and J dropped 1 base, with 11 bases sitting between them. The CDR3 contains 14 residues. This CDR3 reads CASSVIGGNTEAFF. The CDR3 DNA follows: TGTGCCAGCAGCGTAATAGGTGGGAACACTGAAGCTTTCTTT.